The 22 T cell receptor beta chains below were found in one sample sequenced in a study of CD8+ T cells in alopecia areata. cDNA reverse transcribed from extracted RNA served as the sequencing template. Generated by immunoSEQ multiplex PCR, the TCRdb table keeps only in-frame clones and is missing some. In the table there are about 97,000 clones, roughly two fifths of which are singletons. The material sequenced was CD4+ T cells sorted from blood. The receptors were gathered from a human donor with alopecia areata.

V gene TRBV18 combines with J gene TRBJ1-1; no clear D gene. Trimming left V 5 bases short and J 3 bases short, with 7 bases between. The CDR3 runs 12 residues. Germline CDR1 and CDR2: KGHSH and LQKENI. CDR3 in amino acids: CASSVGDTEAFF. CDR3 bases: TGTGCCAGCTCAGTTGGGGACACTGAAGCTTTCTTT.

The V gene is TRBV29-1, the J gene TRBJ2-7; D possibly corresponds to TRBD2 (6 bases). Germline V gene data show CDR1 as SQVTM and CDR2 as ANQGSEA. The V and J ends lost 0 bases and 5 bases respectively, with 14 bases between them. CDR3 length equals 14 residues. CDR3 nucleotide sequence: TGCAGCGTTGAAGACCCCGGGAGAGGTGACGAGCAGTACTTC. It codes for CSVEDPGRGDEQYF.

V is TRBV5-1 and J is TRBJ2-3; D is undetermined. V gave up 5 bases and J gave up 2 bases, with 9 bases separating them. The CDR3 loop spans 13 amino acids. Germline assignment: CDR1 SGHRS and CDR2 YFSETQ. CDR3: CASSSGNTDTQYF. CDR3 coding DNA: TGCGCCAGCAGTTCAGGTAACACAGATACGCAGTATTTT. The full variable domain, in which reference TRBV5-1 and TRBJ2-3 provide the parts outside the CDR3, is KAGVTQTPRYLIKTRGQQVTLSCSPISGHRSVSWYQQTPGQGLQFLFEYFSETQRNKGNFPGRFSGRQFSNSRSEMNVSTLELGDSALYLCASSSGNTDTQYFGPGTRLTVL.

The chain joins TRBV29-1 to TRBJ2-7; D is possibly TRBD1 (6 bases). CDR1 is SQVTM and CDR2 is ANQGSEA in the germline V gene. This CDR3 has 12 amino acids. Trimming took 7 bases from V and 2 from J, leaving 12 bases between them. The DNA of the CDR3 is TGCAGCGGAGTAGAGGGGGCCTACGAGCAGTACTTC. This codes for CSGVEGAYEQYF.

The V and J genes are TRBV27 and TRBJ2-1, with D perhaps TRBD1 (5 bases). The V end lost 2 bases, the J end lost 7 bases, and 9 bases lay between the germline ends. In germline, CDR1 is MNHEY, CDR2 SMNVEV (reference sequence). The CDR3 is 13 residues long. The CDR3 here is CASSLVPGNEQFF. CDR3 coding DNA: TGTGCCAGCAGTTTAGTCCCAGGGAATGAGCAGTTCTTC.

The chain employs TRBV20-1 and TRBJ2-5; D might be TRBD2 (5 bases). Germline V gene lookup returns CDR1 DFQATT and CDR2 SNEGSKA (reference sequence). Between the trimmed V and J ends, which lost 6 bases and 5 bases, there was a span of 10 bases. The length of the CDR3 is 11 residues. The CDR3 coding sequence is TGCAGTGCGCTAGCCCGGGAGACCCAGTACTTC. This codes for CSALARETQYF.

V and J are TRBV5-1 and TRBJ2-7, with 9 positions matching TRBD1. Trimming at V came to 6 bases and at J to 4 bases, leaving 8 bases not matched to a gene. Germline CDR1 is SGHRS and CDR2 is YFSETQ. The CDR3 spans 14 residues. CDR3 nucleotide sequence: TGCGCCAGCATGATGGACAGGGGTAGATACGAGCAGTACTTC. Its protein product is CASMMDRGRYEQYF.

The V and J genes are TRBV29-1 and TRBJ1-1; weak D call: TRBD1 (5 bases). Germline V gene sequence: CDR1 SQVTM, CDR2 ANQGSEA. Trimming took 6 bases from V and 1 from J, leaving 15 bases between them. The CDR3 has 14 amino acids. CDR3 sequence (DNA): TGCAGCGTGCGGGACGGCTTCCCGAACACTGAAGCTTTCTTT. This translates into CSVRDGFPNTEAFF.

The chain carries TRBV7-2 and TRBJ2-5; D ambiguous. CDR1 is SGHTA and CDR2 is FQGNSA in the germline V gene. The CDR3 spans 14 residues. Trimming took 2 bases from V and 4 from J, leaving 11 bases between them. The CDR3 coding sequence is TGTGCCAGCAGCTTATTTGGGTGGGCAGAGACCCAGTACTTC. It is translated as CASSLFGWAETQYF.

The count of this clone is one. The chain uses TRBV27 and TRBJ2-1, with TRBD2 matching 8 bases. Germline V CDR1 and CDR2: MNHEY, SMNVEV (reference sequence). After removal of 3 bases from V and 1 base from J, the junction contained 2 bases not matched to a gene. The CDR3 spans 15 residues. The CDR3 loop is CASSLVAGSYNEQFF. CDR3 coding DNA: TGTGCCAGCAGTTTGGTAGCGGGGTCCTACAATGAGCAGTTCTTC.

This chain connects TRBV5-1 to TRBJ2-3; D possibly uses TRBD1 or TRBD2 (5 bases each). Germline CDR1 SGHRS, CDR2 YFSETQ. Trimming left V 0 bases short and J 1 base short, with 12 bases between. CDR3 length: 16 residues. The CDR3 region has the DNA TGCGCCAGCAGCTTGGCCGAACTAGGGGGCACAGATACGCAGTATTTT. It yields the protein CASSLAELGGTDTQYF.

The V call is TRBV5-1, the J call TRBJ2-3; 8 nucleotides agree with TRBD1. After removal of 4 bases from V and 4 bases from J, the junction contained 11 bases not matched to a gene. CDR1 and CDR2 (germline): SGHRS, YFSETQ. The CDR3 has 16 residues. The chain's CDR3 is CASSRQGQAVADTQYF. The CDR3 nucleotides read TGCGCCAGCAGCAGACAGGGACAGGCTGTCGCAGATACGCAGTATTTT.

This clone was observed a handful of times. The chain carries TRBV30 and TRBJ1-2, with D unclear. Between the trimmed V and J ends, which lost 0 bases and 7 bases, there was a span of 15 bases. The germline V gene has CDR1 GTSNPN and CDR2 SVGIG (reference sequence). This CDR3 comprises 14 residues. CDR3 coding DNA: TGTGCCTGGAGTGTAAGTTACAAGTCTATTGGCTACACCTTC. Translation gives CAWSVSYKSIGYTF. Based on the CDR3 plus reference TRBV30 and TRBJ1-2, the full variable domain is SQTIHQWPATLVQPVGSPLSLECTVEGTSNPNLYWYRQAAGRGLQLLFYSVGIGQISSEVPQNLSASRPQDRQFILSSKKLLLSDSGFYLCAWSVSYKSIGYTFGSGTRLTVV.

The chain recombines TRBV7-9 with TRBJ1-1; TRBD1 might be the D (5 bases). The V gene lost 6 bases and the J gene lost 7 bases, with 12 bases spanning the gap. CDR3 length: 12 residues. Germline CDR1 and CDR2: SEHNR and FQNEAQ (reference sequence). CDR3 in amino acids: CASSRVDSEAFF. CDR3 bases: TGTGCCAGCAGTCGAGTCGACAGTGAAGCTTTCTTT.

This clone was seen a few times. The rearrangement uses TRBV18 and TRBJ2-7, with D possibly matching TRBD1 (6 bases). The CDR3 runs 13 residues. Germline V gives CDR1 KGHSH, CDR2 LQKENI. V lost 3 bases and J 3 bases, leaving 9 bases between the germline ends. For the CDR3, the DNA is TGTGCCAGCTCACCGGGACAACTCTACGAGCAGTACTTC. The encoded protein is CASSPGQLYEQYF.

The chain couples TRBV6-5 to TRBJ2-5; D remains ambiguous. The germline gives CDR1 MNHEY, CDR2 SVGAGI. Trimming took off 5 bases at V and 5 bases at J, with 12 bases between the two ends. This CDR3 comprises 13 residues. The CDR3 nucleotides read TGTGCCAGCAGTGACCTTCTTCGGGAGACCCAGTACTTC. It translates to CASSDLLRETQYF.

This chain uses TRBV29-1 with TRBJ2-2; possible D gene TRBD2, 5 bases. Trimming cost V 3 bases and J 0 bases, with 20 bases left between them. The V gene's germline CDR1 is SQVTM and CDR2 ANQGSEA. This CDR3 region has 18 residues. The chain's CDR3 is CSVDEGTRFGTNTGELFF. CDR3 sequence (DNA): TGCAGCGTTGATGAGGGTACGCGATTTGGTACGAACACCGGGGAGCTGTTTTTT.

This clone was seen a few times. The chain has TRBV19 and TRBJ2-4; 13 nucleotides align to TRBD2. The junction had 5 bases not matched to a gene; V was cut back by 4 bases and J by 2 bases. Germline V CDR1 and CDR2: LNHDA, SQIVND (reference sequence). This CDR3 region has 17 residues. The CDR3 nucleotides read TGTGCCAGTAGTACCCGGACTAGCGGGAGAACCAAAAACATTCAGTACTTC. Translating it yields CASSTRTSGRTKNIQYF.

This clone was detected only a few times. This chain uses TRBV27 with TRBJ2-4, with 7 bases that match TRBD2. The CDR3 is 16 amino acids. Germline lookup yields CDR1 MNHEY and CDR2 SMNVEV (reference sequence). The ends lost 3 bases at V and 4 bases at J; junction bases unmatched: 9. The CDR3 bases are TGTGCCAGCAGTTTCCTTTCCAGCGGGACGAAAAACATTCAGTACTTC. Protein sequence: CASSFLSSGTKNIQYF.

The chain couples TRBV30 to TRBJ2-7; TRBD2 is a possible D gene (5 bases). V lost 3 bases and J lost 2, with 11 bases in between. Per the germline V gene, CDR1 is GTSNPN and CDR2 is SVGIG (reference sequence). CDR3 size: 13 residues. Here the CDR3 reads CAWRRGNTYEQYF. The DNA of the CDR3 is TGTGCCTGGAGGAGAGGGAACACCTACGAGCAGTACTTC. The full variable domain, rest sourced from reference TRBV30 and TRBJ2-7, is SQTIHQWPATLVQPVGSPLSLECTVEGTSNPNLYWYRQAAGRGLQLLFYSVGIGQISSEVPQNLSASRPQDRQFILSSKKLLLSDSGFYLCAWRRGNTYEQYFGPGTRLTVT.

V usage is TRBV29-1 and J usage is TRBJ1-4, with 10 positions matching TRBD1. J lost 8 bases, V lost 4 bases, and 1 base had no gene match. Germline V gene sequence: CDR1 SQVTM, CDR2 ANQGSEA. The CDR3 spans 12 residues. The chain's CDR3 is CSVGDRGEKLFF. CDR3 in DNA: TGCAGCGTTGGGGACAGGGGAGAAAAACTGTTTTTT.

This chain joins TRBV2 and TRBJ1-5; D unresolved. V was pared by 4 bases and J by 4 bases, with 8 bases between. Looked up from germline, CDR1 is SNHLY and CDR2 is FYNNEI. CDR3 length: 13 amino acids. CDR3 DNA: TGTGCCAGCAGTGTGGGCGGTAATCAGCCCCAGCATTTT. It specifies CASSVGGNQPQHF.